Following are 30 T cell receptor beta chains from one sample sequenced in a study of T cell responses to AZD1222 COVID-19 vaccine. Here immunoSEQ multiplex PCR was the method, and the copy in TCRdb shows in-frame clones only, minus some. The table records 80,000 to 90,000 clones, about 90% of them present only once. The sequencing used peripheral blood, collected on day 0 of MenACWY control vaccination. The receptors were gathered from an adult in good health.

The chain recombines TRBV3-1 (or the pseudogene TRBV3-2) with TRBJ2-1; TRBD2 matches 10 bases. The CDR3 runs 17 residues. The trim removed 1 base at V and 8 bases at J, leaving 11 bases unmatched. Per germline, CDR1 LGHDT and CDR2 YNNKEL (reference sequence). The CDR3 DNA reads as TGTGCCAGCAGCCAAGGTCTAGCGGGGGCTAGTCGGGATGAGCAGTTCTTC. The encoded protein is CASSQGLAGASRDEQFF.

The V and J genes are TRBV12-3 or TRBV12-4 and TRBJ1-5; D not resolved. CDR3 length equals 13 residues. Trimming shortened V by 7 bases and J by 5 bases, and 12 bases separated the two germline ends. The CDR3 sequence: CASMGNLHQPQHF. The CDR3, as DNA: TGTGCCAGCATGGGGAACCTCCATCAGCCCCAGCATTTT.

The chain recombines TRBV6-6 with TRBJ1-5; D not resolved. Trimming shortened V by 0 bases and J by 1 base, and 1 base separated the two germline ends. CDR3 length: 13 residues. CDR1 is MNHNY, CDR2 SVGAGI, per germline (reference sequence). The CDR3 sequence is CASSYSSNQPQHF. CDR3 nucleotide sequence: TGTGCCAGCAGTTACTCGAGCAATCAGCCCCAGCATTTT.

This clone was picked up a small number of times. J is TRBJ1-5 and V is TRBV7-9; the D gene is possibly TRBD1 (6 bases). Germline CDR1 is SEHNR and CDR2 is FQNEAQ (reference sequence). V was cut by 5 bases and J by 11 bases, with 25 bases left in between. The CDR3 runs 16 residues. This CDR3 is CASSLGVGGPAIAQHF. In nucleotides, the CDR3 is TGTGCCAGCAGCCTCGGGGTCGGGGGCCCCGCGATAGCCCAGCATTTT. Full variable domain (rest looked up from reference TRBV7-9 and TRBJ1-5): DTGVSQNPRHKITKRGQNVTFRCDPISEHNRLYWYRQTLGQGPEFLTYFQNEAQLEKSRLLSDRFSAERPKGSFSTLEIQRTEQGDSAMYLCASSLGVGGPAIAQHFGDGTRLSIL.

In this sample, this clone turned up once. Other nucleotide sequences from this sample produce the same CDR3. V and J are TRBV28 and TRBJ1-2, with D perhaps TRBD1 (5 bases). The CDR3 has 12 residues. V shed 3 bases and J shed 8 bases, with 10 bases lying between them. Germline V gene sequence: CDR1 MDHEN, CDR2 SYDVKM. The DNA of the CDR3 is TGTGCCAGCAGTTTGGGGGGACTAGGCTACACCTTC. It translates to CASSLGGLGYTF.

The chain carries TRBV3-1 (or the pseudogene TRBV3-2) and TRBJ1-1; 7 bases match TRBD1. Germline assignment: CDR1 LGHDT and CDR2 YNNKEL (reference sequence). V trimming: 2 bases; J trimming: 2 bases; junction bases outside the gene matches: 5. The CDR3 totals 15 residues. CDR3 nucleotide sequence: TGTGCCAGCAGCCAATCGGACAGGATAAACACTGAAGCTTTCTTT. Its translation is CASSQSDRINTEAFF.

V usage is TRBV6-4 and J usage is TRBJ1-6, with TRBD1 identical over 8 bases. The V gene's germline CDR1 is MRHNA and CDR2 SNTAGT. J was trimmed by 7 bases and V by 3 bases; bases with no gene match: 2. This CDR3 has 14 residues. CDR3 protein: CASSDRTGNSPLHF. In DNA, the CDR3 is TGTGCCAGCAGTGATCGGACAGGGAATTCACCCCTCCACTTT.

V gene TRBV11-2 combines with J gene TRBJ1-4; 8 bases align to TRBD1. J was trimmed by 1 base and V by 0 bases; bases with no gene match: 10. Germline CDR1 and CDR2: SGHAT and FQNNGV. The CDR3 contains 19 residues. The CDR3 DNA follows: TGTGCCAGCAGCTTAGATGTCCGAGACAGGGGTCAAACTAATGAAAAACTGTTTTTT. Encoded protein: CASSLDVRDRGQTNEKLFF.

The chain couples TRBV18 to TRBJ1-5, with 7 bases lining up with TRBD1. The V gene end was trimmed by 6 bases and the J gene end by 2 bases; junction bases not matched to a gene: 7. Germline assignment: CDR1 KGHSH and CDR2 LQKENI. The CDR3 length is 15 residues. The CDR3 sequence is CASSPFGQGNQPQHF. CDR3 DNA sequence: TGTGCCAGCTCCCCATTCGGACAGGGCAATCAGCCCCAGCATTTT.

The chain employs TRBV18 and TRBJ2-1; 8 bases align to TRBD2. J was trimmed by 1 base and V by 6 bases; bases with no gene match: 5. Looked up from germline, CDR1 is KGHSH and CDR2 is LQKENI. The CDR3 consists of 15 residues. The CDR3 region has the DNA TGTGCCAGCTCGCCAGCGGGAGTTTCCTACAATGAGCAGTTCTTC. Protein product: CASSPAGVSYNEQFF.

This chain connects TRBV6-5 to TRBJ2-7, with a tentative D call TRBD1 (7 bases). CDR3 size: 14 residues. V shed 7 bases and J shed 2 bases, with 15 bases lying between them. Germline values: CDR1 MNHEY, CDR2 SVGAGI. CDR3 region: CASTSSGGPYEQYF. Written as DNA, the CDR3 is TGTGCCAGCACATCATCAGGGGGGCCCTACGAGCAGTACTTC.

The chain links TRBV3-1 (or the pseudogene TRBV3-2) to TRBJ1-4; D remains ambiguous. CDR1 is LGHDT, CDR2 YNNKEL, per germline (reference sequence). The V gene lost 1 base and the J gene lost 6 bases, with 18 bases spanning the gap. CDR3 length: 17 residues. CDR3 sequence: CASSQVLIRSGDEKLFF. CDR3 in DNA: TGTGCCAGCAGCCAAGTCCTAATCCGATCCGGGGATGAAAAACTGTTTTTT.

The chain links TRBV7-2 to TRBJ1-1; no reliable D call. The ends were cut back, 5 bases at V and 2 bases at J, with 12 bases in the middle. The CDR3 sequence is 14 residues long. CDR1 is SGHTA, CDR2 FQGNSA, per germline. The CDR3 DNA is TGTGCCAGCAGCCGCGAGCCCGCCAACACTGAAGCTTTCTTT. It specifies CASSREPANTEAFF.

The rearrangement links TRBV5-1 to TRBJ1-1, with 7 bases matching TRBD1. The CDR3 length is 14 residues. Germline loops: CDR1 SGHRS, CDR2 YFSETQ. The junction had 6 bases not matched to a gene; V was cut back by 6 bases and J by 1 base. The CDR3 coding sequence is TGCGCCAGCAAAAAGACAGGGTCGAACACTGAAGCTTTCTTT. Protein product: CASKKTGSNTEAFF.

The chain recombines TRBV6-1 with TRBJ2-1, with D perhaps matching TRBD2 (6 bases). The CDR3 contains 14 residues. Trimming pared 6 bases from V and 8 bases from J, leaving 17 bases between. CDR1 and CDR2 (germline): MNHNS, SASEGT. The CDR3 loop is CASRETSVLYEQFF. CDR3 coding DNA: TGTGCCAGCAGGGAGACTAGTGTACTCTATGAGCAGTTCTTC.

This clone appeared a single time. The genes are TRBV7-2 and TRBJ2-3, with D perhaps being TRBD1 or TRBD2 (6 bases each). The V end was cut by 6 bases, the J end by 2 bases, with 18 bases between. The CDR3 is made up of 16 amino acids. Germline assignment: CDR1 SGHTA and CDR2 FQGNSA. CDR3 protein: CASSLIGGTNTDTQYF. The DNA for the CDR3 is TGTGCCAGCAGTCTTATCGGGGGCACTAACACAGATACGCAGTATTTT.

The chain couples TRBV7-6 to TRBJ2-2, with 8 nucleotides matching TRBD2. J gave up 0 bases and V 5 bases, and 5 bases lay outside the gene matches. The CDR3 spans 16 residues. CDR1 and CDR2 from the germline V gene are SGHVS and FNYEAQ. The DNA for the CDR3 is TGTGCCAGCAGCCCCGCGGGGGGATCGAACACCGGGGAGCTGTTTTTT. Encoded protein: CASSPAGGSNTGELFF.

The genes are TRBV11-2 and TRBJ1-5; 9 positions match TRBD1. Germline V gene data show CDR1 as SGHAT and CDR2 as FQNNGV. The CDR3 is 16 amino acids. The trim removed 5 bases at V and 0 bases at J, leaving 5 bases unmatched. Here the CDR3 DNA reads TGTGCCAGCAGCGCGGGACAGGGAAATAGCAATCAGCCCCAGCATTTT. This codes for CASSAGQGNSNQPQHF. The full variable domain, completed using reference TRBV11-2 and TRBJ1-5, is EAGVAQSPRYKIIEKRQSVAFWCNPISGHATLYWYQQILGQGPKLLIQFQNNGVVDDSQLPKDRFSAERLKGVDSTLKIQPAKLEDSAVYLCASSAGQGNSNQPQHFGDGTRLSIL.

Here the CDR3 reads CASSQTSGEQYF. The CDR3, as DNA: TGTGCCAGCAGTCAGACTAGCGGCGAGCAGTACTTC. J is TRBJ2-7 and V is TRBV28; the match to TRBD2 covers 9 bases. CDR3 length equals 12 residues. V was pared by 5 bases and J by 6 bases, with 2 bases of the junction left unmatched. Looked up from germline, CDR1 is MDHEN and CDR2 is SYDVKM.

This CDR3 is CASSHLLAGGPGELFF. The CDR3 coding sequence is TGTGCCAGCAGCCATCTCCTAGCGGGGGGCCCCGGGGAGCTGTTTTTT. The chain carries TRBV4-2 and TRBJ2-2, with 11 bases that match TRBD2. The CDR3 length is 16 residues. Germline CDR1 LGHNA, CDR2 YNFKEQ. Trimming cost V 3 bases and J 6 bases; bases outside gene matches: 6.

The chain links TRBV10-3 to TRBJ1-1; 7 bases line up with TRBD1. CDR1 ENHRY and CDR2 SYGVKD come from the germline V gene. CDR3 size: 12 residues. V was clipped by 10 bases and J by 1 base; unmatched bases: 3. The chain's CDR3 is CASRGENTEAFF. CDR3 coding DNA: TGTGCCAGCAGGGGGGAGAACACTGAAGCTTTCTTT.

The chain couples TRBV5-1 to TRBJ2-7, with D perhaps matching TRBD1 (6 bases). CDR1 is SGHRS, CDR2 YFSETQ, per germline. V lost 4 bases and J 2 bases, leaving 13 bases between the germline ends. This CDR3 region has 14 residues. CDR3 bases: TGCGCCAGCAGCCCCGGGACACCCCCCTACGAGCAGTACTTC. Translated: CASSPGTPPYEQYF.

The chain uses TRBV6-1 and TRBJ2-2; D is possibly TRBD1 or TRBD2 (5 bases each). Deletions cut 2 bases from V and 6 bases from J, with 13 bases between. The CDR3 sequence is 15 residues long. Germline V gives CDR1 MNHNS, CDR2 SASEGT. CDR3 DNA: TGTGCCAGCAGTGAACTTCTAGTGGGGGCCGGGGAGCTGTTTTTT. Protein: CASSELLVGAGELFF.

The chain links TRBV5-6 to TRBJ1-6; D is possibly TRBD1 (6 bases). The CDR3 spans 16 residues. Between the trimmed V and J ends, which lost 1 base and 6 bases, there was a span of 14 bases. CDR1 is SGHDT and CDR2 is YYEEEE in the germline V gene. CDR3 DNA: TGTGCCAGCAGCTTGTTCTCGGGACAAAGTAATTCACCCCTCCACTTT. Translating it yields CASSLFSGQSNSPLHF. The variable domain in full, completed from reference TRBV5-6 and TRBJ1-6, reads DAGVTQSPTHLIKTRGQQVTLRCSPKSGHDTVSWYQQALGQGPQFIFQYYEEEERQRGNFPDRFSGHQFPNYSSELNVNALLLGDSALYLCASSLFSGQSNSPLHFGNGTRLTVT.

The chain carries TRBV7-2 and TRBJ2-3; 15 bases match TRBD2. CDR1 and CDR2 (germline): SGHTA, FQGNSA. The CDR3 has 18 residues. The trim removed 1 base at V and 1 base at J, leaving 3 bases unmatched. The CDR3 loop reads CASSLGRTSGGGTDTQYF. As DNA, the CDR3 is TGTGCCAGCAGCTTAGGACGGACTAGCGGGGGGGGCACAGATACGCAGTATTTT.

The chain carries TRBV7-2 and TRBJ2-2; D gene uncertain. Between the trimmed V and J ends, which lost 1 base and 3 bases, there was a span of 12 bases. The CDR3 is made up of 16 amino acids. The germline gives CDR1 SGHTA, CDR2 FQGNSA. The CDR3 nucleotides are TGTGCCAGCAGCTTAGGCGCTGGGCAGCACACCGGGGAGCTGTTTTTT. Amino acid sequence: CASSLGAGQHTGELFF.

This chain links TRBV6-1 with TRBJ1-2; tentative D call: TRBD1 (6 bases). The germline V gene has CDR1 MNHNS and CDR2 SASEGT. V was trimmed by 1 base and J by 3 bases, leaving 9 bases between them. CDR3 length: 14 amino acids. The CDR3 coding sequence is TGTGCCAGCAGTGAAGGACAGGTTGACTATGGCTACACCTTC. Translation gives CASSEGQVDYGYTF.

The V gene is TRBV20-1, the J gene TRBJ2-4, with D possibly TRBD2 on 6 matching bases. The CDR3 sequence is 14 residues long. The V end lost 3 bases, the J end lost 4 bases, and 13 bases lay between the germline ends. From germline, CDR1 is DFQATT and CDR2 SNEGSKA (reference sequence). CDR3 amino acids: CSASFSGVKNIQYF. For the CDR3, the DNA is TGCAGTGCTAGTTTCTCGGGGGTAAAAAACATTCAGTACTTC.

Comments on this clone: Other DNA sequences in the sample encode the same CDR3. V usage is TRBV6-2 or TRBV6-3 and J usage is TRBJ1-5; D is unclear. Per the germline V gene, CDR1 is MNHEY and CDR2 is SVGEGT. Trimming cost V 2 bases and J 6 bases, with 5 bases left between them. The CDR3 consists of 12 residues. CDR3 loop: CASSYIGQPQHF. In DNA, the CDR3 is TGTGCCAGCAGTTACATCGGTCAGCCCCAGCATTTT.

V gene TRBV19 combines with J gene TRBJ2-1; 9 bases match TRBD2. The CDR3 sequence is 19 residues long. Germline CDR1 and CDR2: LNHDA and SQIVND (reference sequence). The J segment lost 0 bases and the V segment lost 0 bases, leaving 9 bases of the junction unmatched. Here the CDR3 reads CASSIDPIGLASSYNEQFF. The CDR3, as DNA: TGTGCCAGTAGTATAGACCCCATCGGACTAGCGAGCTCCTACAATGAGCAGTTCTTC. The full variable domain, rest sourced from reference TRBV19 and TRBJ2-1, is DGGITQSPKYLFRKEGQNVTLSCEQNLNHDAMYWYRQDPGQGLRLIYYSQIVNDFQKGDIAEGYSVSREKKESFPLTVTSAQKNPTAFYLCASSIDPIGLASSYNEQFFGPGTRLTVL.